One sample yielded the 4 T cell receptor beta chains listed below, sequenced in a study of shared clonotypes between healthy human individuals. The method was immunoSEQ multiplex PCR; TCRdb's version includes in-frame clones alone and lacks a portion of them. The table has fewer than 130,000 clones, about 66% seen once; the top ten hold approximately 25%. Sequenced material: memory CD8+ T cells sorted from blood. Noted subset: CD45RO+ cells pooled with CCR7-negative TemRA cells. The receptor source for this set is a woman in her 30s in good health.

This rearrangement joins TRBV6-1 to TRBJ1-5, with 7 nucleotides matching TRBD1. The V gene's germline CDR1 is MNHNS and CDR2 SASEGT. V shed 1 base and J 4 bases; nucleotides not matched to a gene: 4. The CDR3 has 15 amino acids. The CDR3 spells CASSEGGTVNQPQHF. The CDR3 DNA is TGTGCCAGCAGTGAAGGTGGGACAGTTAATCAGCCCCAGCATTTT.

This clone was observed once. J is TRBJ1-3 and V is TRBV19; D unresolved. This CDR3 is built from 16 residues. CDR1 LNHDA and CDR2 SQIVND come from the germline V gene (reference sequence). Trimming left V 8 bases short and J 0 bases short, with 17 bases between. The CDR3 nucleotides read TGTGCCAGTCAAACCAACCGAGCCTTCTCTGGAAACACCATATATTTT. Its translation: CASQTNRAFSGNTIYF.

The table lists this clone with many counts. J is TRBJ2-1 and V is TRBV6-6; tentatively, D is TRBD1 or TRBD2 (5 bases each). The length of the CDR3 is 13 residues. Looked up from germline, CDR1 is MNHNY and CDR2 is SVGAGI (reference sequence). V lost 5 bases and J lost 6, with 11 bases in between. CDR3 sequence: CASSGGPINEQFF. The CDR3 nucleotides are TGTGCCAGCAGTGGGGGACCGATCAATGAGCAGTTCTTC.

J is TRBJ2-3 and V is TRBV15; D might be TRBD1 or TRBD2, each matching 5 bases. The CDR3 length is 15 residues. CDR1 and CDR2 from the germline V gene are LNHNV and YYDKDF (reference sequence). V dropped 3 bases and J dropped 3 bases, with 13 bases sitting between them. The CDR3 DNA is TGTGCCACCAGCAGTGGGGGTCTAGCTACAGATACGCAGTATTTT. Its protein is CATSSGGLATDTQYF. Variable domain in full (rest from reference TRBV15 and TRBJ2-3): DAMVIQNPRYQVTQFGKPVTLSCSQTLNHNVMYWYQQKSSQAPKLLFHYYDKDFNNEADTPDNFQSRRPNTSFCFLDIRSPGLGDTAMYLCATSSGGLATDTQYFGPGTRLTVL.